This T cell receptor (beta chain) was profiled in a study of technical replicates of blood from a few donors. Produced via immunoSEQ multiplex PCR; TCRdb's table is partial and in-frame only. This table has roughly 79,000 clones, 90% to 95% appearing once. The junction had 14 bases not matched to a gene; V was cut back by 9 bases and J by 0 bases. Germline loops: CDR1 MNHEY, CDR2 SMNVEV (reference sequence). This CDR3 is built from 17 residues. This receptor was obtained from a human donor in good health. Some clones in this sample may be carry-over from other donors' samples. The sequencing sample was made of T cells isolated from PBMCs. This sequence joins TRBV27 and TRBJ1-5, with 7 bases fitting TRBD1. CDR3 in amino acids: CASSTLTGTDSNQPQHF. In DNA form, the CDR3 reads TGTGCCAGTTCTACCCTGACCGGGACAGATAGCAATCAGCCCCAGCATTTT.